Reported below is one T cell receptor beta chain. This clone showed up just a few times. Its antigen specificity is not known. No much larger clone is present one base from it, and per-base qualities are unavailable. The V end gives up 5 bases and the J end 3 bases, leaving 6 bases in the junction not matched to a gene. Reading from cysteine to phenylalanine, the CDR3 counts 15 amino acids. Only the CDR3 region is kept as DNA, spanning 45 bases read in frame from base 1. The CDR1 and CDR2 encoded by the germline V gene (reference sequence) are SEHNR and FQNEAQ. This entry belongs to a study of blood T cell repertoires in COVID-19 (dated by TCRdb to the early 2020s). About the full investigation: Collaborator samples came from the United States, Italy and Spain and covered acute and convalescent phases of COVID-19. The prospective study material was composed of cDNA or gDNA derived from T cells, B-cell-depleted T cells, or PBMCs. Deeply sampled blood TCRbeta repertoires from subjects exposed to, actively infected with, or recovered from COVID-19 were included in the dataset. The repertoires were made available in a free public database intended to serve as a resource for research on the immune response to SARS-CoV-2. The samples were drawn from two sources: the first 160 participants of the ongoing ImmuneRACE study, and 1,254 subjects contributed by 6 global collaborators. A de-identified subject ID, COVID-19 status, age in years and sex were almost always included in the sample metadata. Where available, HLA class I and class II types were obtained from metadata supplied by the sample provider rather than from assay-based typing. Overall results and qualifications from the work: The amount of clinical and demographic metadata varied by source and participant and was provided uncurated.

The immunoSEQ Assay, a bias-controlled multiplex PCR, was used to amplify TCRbeta CDR3 regions from genomic DNA. For the original study's pipeline: The number of nucleated cells in each sample was estimated from the amplification of reference gene primers within the assay. To quantify the absolute abundance of each unique TCRbeta CDR3 rearrangement, sequence reads were collapsed and filtered. For each sample, productive Simpson clonality was calculated as the square root of Simpson's diversity index across productive rearrangements. TCRdb limited this immuneACCESS table to in-frame rearrangements with V and J called. A share of clones is missing; checked studies link under half to unresolved V genes, and the rest is unexplained. The V and J calls and the clone size are those of that table, but D and trimming were determined from the DNA. The sample contains 250,000 to 350,000 clones, 89% of them found a single time. Of the sample, roughly an eighth falls within the top ten clones.

Each collaborating institution followed its own protocols to collect whole blood in K2EDTA tubes. Collaborator samples were shipped for TCRbeta analysis as frozen whole blood, isolated PBMCs, or DNA extracted from either sample type. Material: peripheral blood. The chain couples TRBV7-9 to TRBJ1-4, with 7 bases in between that match TRBD1. This sequence originates from a woman aged 55-75 years with acute or convalescent COVID-19. The nucleotide sequence is given as TGTGCCAGCAGCAACCGACAGGGTTCTAATGAAAAACTGTTTTTT. Translation gives CASSNRQGSNEKLFF.